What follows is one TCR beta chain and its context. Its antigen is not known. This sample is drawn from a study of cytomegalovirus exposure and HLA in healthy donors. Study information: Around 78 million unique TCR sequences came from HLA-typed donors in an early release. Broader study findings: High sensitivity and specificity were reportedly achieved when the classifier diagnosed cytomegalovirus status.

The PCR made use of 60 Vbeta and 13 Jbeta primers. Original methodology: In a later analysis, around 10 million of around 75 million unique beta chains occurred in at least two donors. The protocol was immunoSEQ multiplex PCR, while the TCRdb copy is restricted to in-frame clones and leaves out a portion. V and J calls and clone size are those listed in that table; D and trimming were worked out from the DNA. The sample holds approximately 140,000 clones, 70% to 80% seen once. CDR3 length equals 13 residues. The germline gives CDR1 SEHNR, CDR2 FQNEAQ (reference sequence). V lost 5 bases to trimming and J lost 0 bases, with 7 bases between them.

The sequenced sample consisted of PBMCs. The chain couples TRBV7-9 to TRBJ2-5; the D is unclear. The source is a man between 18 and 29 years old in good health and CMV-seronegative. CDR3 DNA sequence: TGTGCCAGCAGCCATCAGGACCAAGAGACCCAGTACTTC. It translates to CASSHQDQETQYF.